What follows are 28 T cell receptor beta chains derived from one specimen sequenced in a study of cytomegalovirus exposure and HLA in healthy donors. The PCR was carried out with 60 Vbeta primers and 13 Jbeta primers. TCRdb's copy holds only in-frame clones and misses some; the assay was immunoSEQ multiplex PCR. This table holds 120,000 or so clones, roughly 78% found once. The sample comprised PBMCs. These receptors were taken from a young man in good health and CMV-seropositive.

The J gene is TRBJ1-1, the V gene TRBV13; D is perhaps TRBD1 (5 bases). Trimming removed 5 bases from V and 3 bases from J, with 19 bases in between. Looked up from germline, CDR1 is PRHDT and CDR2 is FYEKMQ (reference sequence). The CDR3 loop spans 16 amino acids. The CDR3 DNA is TGTGCCAGCAGCCCCACGGCTGCGGGGGACGACACTGAAGCTTTCTTT. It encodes CASSPTAAGDDTEAFF.

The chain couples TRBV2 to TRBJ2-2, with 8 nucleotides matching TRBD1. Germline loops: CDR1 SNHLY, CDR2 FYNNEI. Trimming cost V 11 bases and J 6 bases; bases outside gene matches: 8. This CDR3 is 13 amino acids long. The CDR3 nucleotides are TGTGCCTCCATGCAGGGGGCGGCCGGGGAGCTGTTTTTT. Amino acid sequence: CASMQGAAGELFF.

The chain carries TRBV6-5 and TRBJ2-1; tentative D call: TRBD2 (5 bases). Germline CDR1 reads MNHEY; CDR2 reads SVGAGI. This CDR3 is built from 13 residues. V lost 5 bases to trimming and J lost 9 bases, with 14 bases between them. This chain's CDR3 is CASSIGLYGEQFF. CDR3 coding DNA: TGTGCCAGCAGTATCGGACTTTATGGTGAGCAGTTCTTC.

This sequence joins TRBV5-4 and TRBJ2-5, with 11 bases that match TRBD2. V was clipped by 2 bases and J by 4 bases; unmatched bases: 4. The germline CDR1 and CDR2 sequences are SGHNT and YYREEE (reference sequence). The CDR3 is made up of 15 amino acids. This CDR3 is CASSFGLAGGETQYF. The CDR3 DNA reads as TGTGCCAGCAGCTTCGGCCTAGCGGGAGGAGAGACCCAGTACTTC.

This CDR3 is CASSQDPGNTDTQYF. The CDR3 nucleotides read TGTGCCAGCAGCCAAGATCCCGGGAACACAGATACGCAGTATTTT. The chain links TRBV4-2 to TRBJ2-3, with D possibly matching TRBD2 (5 bases). The CDR3 runs to 15 residues. Germline CDR1 is LGHNA and CDR2 is YNFKEQ. V lost 0 bases and J 2 bases, leaving 9 bases between the germline ends.

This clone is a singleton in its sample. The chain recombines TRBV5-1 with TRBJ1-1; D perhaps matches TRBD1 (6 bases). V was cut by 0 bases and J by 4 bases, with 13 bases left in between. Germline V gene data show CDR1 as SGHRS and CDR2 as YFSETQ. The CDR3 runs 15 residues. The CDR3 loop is CASSLEGRGTTEAFF. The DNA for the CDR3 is TGCGCCAGCAGCTTGGAGGGCAGGGGAACCACTGAAGCTTTCTTT.

This chain's CDR3 is CASSPAGSSYEQYF. CDR3 in DNA: TGTGCCAGCAGCCCCGCGGGAAGCTCCTACGAGCAGTACTTC. V is TRBV7-2 and J is TRBJ2-7; possible D gene TRBD2, 6 bases. Germline V gene data show CDR1 as SGHTA and CDR2 as FQGNSA. With 5 bases removed from V and 0 bases from J, the gap between germline ends came to 11 bases. The CDR3 is made up of 14 amino acids. Drawing the rest from reference TRBV7-2 and TRBJ2-7, the complete variable domain is GAGVSQSPSNKVTEKGKDVELRCDPISGHTALYWYRQSLGQGLEFLIYFQGNSAPDKSGLPSDRFSAERTGGSVSTLTIQRTQQEDSAVYLCASSPAGSSYEQYFGPGTRLTVT.

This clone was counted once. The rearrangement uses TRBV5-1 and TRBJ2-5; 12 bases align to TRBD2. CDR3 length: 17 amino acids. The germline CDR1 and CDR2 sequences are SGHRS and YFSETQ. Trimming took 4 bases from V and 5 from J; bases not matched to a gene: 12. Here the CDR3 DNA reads TGCGCCAGCAGCCGAACCACTAGCGGGAGGTGGGGGGAGACCCAGTACTTC. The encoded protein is CASSRTTSGRWGETQYF.

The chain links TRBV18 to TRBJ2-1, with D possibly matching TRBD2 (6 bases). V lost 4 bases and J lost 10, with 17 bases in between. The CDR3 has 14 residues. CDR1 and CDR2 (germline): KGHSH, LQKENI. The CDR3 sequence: CASSRGTAVGEQFF. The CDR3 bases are TGTGCCAGCTCACGCGGGACCGCCGTGGGGGAGCAGTTCTTC. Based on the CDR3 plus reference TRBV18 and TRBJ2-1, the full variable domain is NAGVMQNPRHLVRRRGQEARLRCSPMKGHSHVYWYRQLPEEGLKFMVYLQKENIIDESGMPKERFSAEFPKEGPSILRIQQVVRGDSAAYFCASSRGTAVGEQFFGPGTRLTVL.

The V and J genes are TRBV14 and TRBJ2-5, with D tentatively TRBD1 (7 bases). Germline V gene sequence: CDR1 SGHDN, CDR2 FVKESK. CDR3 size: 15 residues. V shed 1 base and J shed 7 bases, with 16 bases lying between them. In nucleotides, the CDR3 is TGTGCCAGCAGCCAAGGTGCTAGCCAGGGGGGGACCCAGTACTTC. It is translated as CASSQGASQGGTQYF.

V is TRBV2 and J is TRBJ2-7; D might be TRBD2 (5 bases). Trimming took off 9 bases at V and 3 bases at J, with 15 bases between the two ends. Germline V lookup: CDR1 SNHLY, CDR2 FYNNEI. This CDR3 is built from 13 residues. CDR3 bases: TGTGCCAGTAGCCAGAACGGGAACTACGAGCAGTACTTC. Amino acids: CASSQNGNYEQYF. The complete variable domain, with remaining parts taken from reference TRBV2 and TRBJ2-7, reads EPEVTQTPSHQVTQMGQEVILRCVPISNHLYFYWYRQILGQKVEFLVSFYNNEISEKSEIFDDQFSVERPDGSNFTLKIRSTKLEDSAMYFCASSQNGNYEQYFGPGTRLTVT.

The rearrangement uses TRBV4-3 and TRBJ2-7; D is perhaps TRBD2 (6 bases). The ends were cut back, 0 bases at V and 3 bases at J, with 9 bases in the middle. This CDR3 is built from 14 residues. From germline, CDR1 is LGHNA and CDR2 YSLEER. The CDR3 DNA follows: TGCGCCAGCAGCCAAGAAAGCGGGCACTACGAGCAGTACTTC. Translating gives CASSQESGHYEQYF.

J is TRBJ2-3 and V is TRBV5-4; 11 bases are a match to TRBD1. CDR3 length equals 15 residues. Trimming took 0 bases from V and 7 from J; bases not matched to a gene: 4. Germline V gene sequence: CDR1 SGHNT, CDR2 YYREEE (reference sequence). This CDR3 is CASSLAGTGGYTQYF. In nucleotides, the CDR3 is TGTGCCAGCAGCTTGGCCGGGACAGGGGGATATACGCAGTATTTT.

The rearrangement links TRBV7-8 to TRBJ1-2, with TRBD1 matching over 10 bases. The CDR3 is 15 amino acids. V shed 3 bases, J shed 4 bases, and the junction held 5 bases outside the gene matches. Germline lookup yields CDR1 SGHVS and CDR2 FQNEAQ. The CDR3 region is CASSFKGTGVYGYTF. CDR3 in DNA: TGTGCCAGCAGCTTTAAAGGGACAGGGGTCTATGGCTACACCTTC.

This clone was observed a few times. The CDR3 region is CASSQDQGAHYEQYF. CDR3 coding DNA: TGTGCCAGCAGCCAAGATCAAGGAGCCCACTACGAGCAGTACTTC. The chain combines TRBV4-2 with TRBJ2-7; no clear D. Trimming pared 0 bases from V and 3 bases from J, leaving 12 bases between. Germline V gene sequence: CDR1 LGHNA, CDR2 YNFKEQ. The CDR3 spans 15 residues.

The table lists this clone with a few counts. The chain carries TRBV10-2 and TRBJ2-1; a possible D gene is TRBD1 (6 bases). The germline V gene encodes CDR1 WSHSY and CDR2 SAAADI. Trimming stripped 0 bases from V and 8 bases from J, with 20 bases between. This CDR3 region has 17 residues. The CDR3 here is CASSESGDSGEMDEQFF. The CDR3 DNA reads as TGCGCCAGCAGTGAGTCGGGGGATTCAGGGGAGATGGATGAGCAGTTCTTC.

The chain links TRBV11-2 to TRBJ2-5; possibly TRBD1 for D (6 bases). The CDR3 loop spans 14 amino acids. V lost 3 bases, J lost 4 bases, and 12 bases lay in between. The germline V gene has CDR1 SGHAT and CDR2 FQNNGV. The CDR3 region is CASSFNRVGETQYF. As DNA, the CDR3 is TGTGCCAGCAGCTTTAACAGGGTTGGAGAGACCCAGTACTTC.

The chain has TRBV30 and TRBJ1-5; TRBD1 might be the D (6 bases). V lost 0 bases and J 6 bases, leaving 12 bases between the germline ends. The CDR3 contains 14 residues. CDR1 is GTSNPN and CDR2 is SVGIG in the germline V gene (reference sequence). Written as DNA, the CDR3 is TGTGCCTGGAGTGTAGGGGGGGAAGCTCAGCCCCAGCATTTT. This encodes CAWSVGGEAQPQHF.

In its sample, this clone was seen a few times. The CDR3 reads CASRPQLAGGSYNEQFF. In nucleotides, the CDR3 is TGTGCCAGCAGGCCCCAGCTAGCGGGAGGTTCCTACAATGAGCAGTTCTTC. The chain joins TRBV7-2 to TRBJ2-1; 11 nucleotides agree with TRBD2. The germline V gene has CDR1 SGHTA and CDR2 FQGNSA. This CDR3 has 17 residues. With V trimmed by 6 bases and J by 1 base, 8 bases remained unmatched.

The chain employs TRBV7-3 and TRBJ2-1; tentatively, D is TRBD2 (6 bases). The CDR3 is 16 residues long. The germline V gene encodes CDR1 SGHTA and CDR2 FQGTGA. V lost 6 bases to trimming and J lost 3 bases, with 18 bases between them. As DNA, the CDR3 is TGTGCCAGCAGTGTTAGCGGCCCTCGCATCTACAATGAGCAGTTCTTC. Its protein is CASSVSGPRIYNEQFF.

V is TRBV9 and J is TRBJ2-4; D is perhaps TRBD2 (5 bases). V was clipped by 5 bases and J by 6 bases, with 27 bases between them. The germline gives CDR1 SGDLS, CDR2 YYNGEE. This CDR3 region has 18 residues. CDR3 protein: CASSPGPGSPLILNIQYF. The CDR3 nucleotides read TGTGCCAGCAGTCCTGGACCGGGGTCTCCTCTTATCTTAAACATTCAGTACTTC.

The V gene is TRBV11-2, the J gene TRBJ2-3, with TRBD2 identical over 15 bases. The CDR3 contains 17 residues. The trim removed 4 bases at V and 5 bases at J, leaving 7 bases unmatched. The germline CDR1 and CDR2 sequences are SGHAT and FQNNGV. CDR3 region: CASSSRTSGRAEDTQYF. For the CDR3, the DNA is TGTGCCAGCAGCTCCAGGACTAGCGGGAGGGCCGAAGATACGCAGTATTTT.

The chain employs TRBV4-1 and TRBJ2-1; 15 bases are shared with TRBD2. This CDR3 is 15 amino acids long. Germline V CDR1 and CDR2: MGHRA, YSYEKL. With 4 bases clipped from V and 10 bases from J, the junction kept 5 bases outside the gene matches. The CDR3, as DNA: TGCGCCAGCAGCCTCCTGGGACTAGCGGGAGGAGAGCAGTTCTTC. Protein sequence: CASSLLGLAGGEQFF.

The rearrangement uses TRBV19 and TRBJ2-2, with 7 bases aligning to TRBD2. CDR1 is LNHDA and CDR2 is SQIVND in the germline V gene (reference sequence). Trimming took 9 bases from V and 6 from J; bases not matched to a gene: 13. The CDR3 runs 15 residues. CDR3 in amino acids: CASNTRAGIPGELFF. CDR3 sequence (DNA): TGTGCCAGCAACACTAGAGCGGGGATTCCCGGGGAGCTGTTTTTT.

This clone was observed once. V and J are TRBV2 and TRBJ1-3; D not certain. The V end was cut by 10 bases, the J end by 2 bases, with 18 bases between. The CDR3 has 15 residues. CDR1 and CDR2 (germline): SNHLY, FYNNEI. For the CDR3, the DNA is TGTGCCACGAAAGAAGGGAGTAGTACTGGAAACACCATATATTTT. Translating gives CATKEGSSTGNTIYF. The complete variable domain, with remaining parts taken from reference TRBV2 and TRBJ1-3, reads EPEVTQTPSHQVTQMGQEVILRCVPISNHLYFYWYRQILGQKVEFLVSFYNNEISEKSEIFDDQFSVERPDGSNFTLKIRSTKLEDSAMYFCATKEGSSTGNTIYFGEGSWLTVV.

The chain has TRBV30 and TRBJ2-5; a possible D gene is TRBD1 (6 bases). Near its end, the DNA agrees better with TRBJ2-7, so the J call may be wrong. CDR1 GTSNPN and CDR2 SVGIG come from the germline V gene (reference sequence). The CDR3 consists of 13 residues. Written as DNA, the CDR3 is TGTGCCTGGAGTGTAACAGGGACCTACGAGCAGTACTTC. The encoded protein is CAWSVTGTYEQYF.

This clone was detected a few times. As DNA, the CDR3 is TGTGCCAGCAGGGTTACTAGCGGGAGCTCCTACGAGCAGTACTTC. Encoded protein: CASRVTSGSSYEQYF. The rearrangement joins TRBV7-2 to TRBJ2-7, with 11 bases matching TRBD2. The CDR3 has 15 amino acids. CDR1 and CDR2 from the germline V gene are SGHTA and FQGNSA. The J segment lost 0 bases and the V segment lost 6 bases, leaving 4 bases of the junction unmatched.

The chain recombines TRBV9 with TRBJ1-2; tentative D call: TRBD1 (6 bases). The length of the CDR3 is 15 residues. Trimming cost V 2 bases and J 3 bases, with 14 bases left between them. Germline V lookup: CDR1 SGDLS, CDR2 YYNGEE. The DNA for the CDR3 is TGTGCCAGCAGCGTCTTATCGACAGGTGACTATGGCTACACCTTC. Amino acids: CASSVLSTGDYGYTF.